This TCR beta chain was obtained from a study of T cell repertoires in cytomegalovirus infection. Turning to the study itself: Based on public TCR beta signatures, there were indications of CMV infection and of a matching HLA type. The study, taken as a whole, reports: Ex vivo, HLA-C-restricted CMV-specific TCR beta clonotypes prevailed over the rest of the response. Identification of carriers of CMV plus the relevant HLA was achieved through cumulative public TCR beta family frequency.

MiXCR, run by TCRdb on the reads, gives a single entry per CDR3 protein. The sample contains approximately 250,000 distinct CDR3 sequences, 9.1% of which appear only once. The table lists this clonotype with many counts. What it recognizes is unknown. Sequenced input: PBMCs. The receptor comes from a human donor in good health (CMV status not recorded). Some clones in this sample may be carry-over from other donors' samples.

The CDR3 nucleotides read TGTGCCAGCTTACAGGGTCTTGGAAACACCATATATTTT. It is translated as CASLQGLGNTIYF. The V gene is TRBV28, the J gene TRBJ1-3; the D gene is possibly TRBD1 (6 bases). Germline V gene data show CDR1 as MDHEN and CDR2 as SYDVKM. The CDR3 length is 13 residues. V shed 8 bases and J shed 3 bases, with 11 bases lying between them.